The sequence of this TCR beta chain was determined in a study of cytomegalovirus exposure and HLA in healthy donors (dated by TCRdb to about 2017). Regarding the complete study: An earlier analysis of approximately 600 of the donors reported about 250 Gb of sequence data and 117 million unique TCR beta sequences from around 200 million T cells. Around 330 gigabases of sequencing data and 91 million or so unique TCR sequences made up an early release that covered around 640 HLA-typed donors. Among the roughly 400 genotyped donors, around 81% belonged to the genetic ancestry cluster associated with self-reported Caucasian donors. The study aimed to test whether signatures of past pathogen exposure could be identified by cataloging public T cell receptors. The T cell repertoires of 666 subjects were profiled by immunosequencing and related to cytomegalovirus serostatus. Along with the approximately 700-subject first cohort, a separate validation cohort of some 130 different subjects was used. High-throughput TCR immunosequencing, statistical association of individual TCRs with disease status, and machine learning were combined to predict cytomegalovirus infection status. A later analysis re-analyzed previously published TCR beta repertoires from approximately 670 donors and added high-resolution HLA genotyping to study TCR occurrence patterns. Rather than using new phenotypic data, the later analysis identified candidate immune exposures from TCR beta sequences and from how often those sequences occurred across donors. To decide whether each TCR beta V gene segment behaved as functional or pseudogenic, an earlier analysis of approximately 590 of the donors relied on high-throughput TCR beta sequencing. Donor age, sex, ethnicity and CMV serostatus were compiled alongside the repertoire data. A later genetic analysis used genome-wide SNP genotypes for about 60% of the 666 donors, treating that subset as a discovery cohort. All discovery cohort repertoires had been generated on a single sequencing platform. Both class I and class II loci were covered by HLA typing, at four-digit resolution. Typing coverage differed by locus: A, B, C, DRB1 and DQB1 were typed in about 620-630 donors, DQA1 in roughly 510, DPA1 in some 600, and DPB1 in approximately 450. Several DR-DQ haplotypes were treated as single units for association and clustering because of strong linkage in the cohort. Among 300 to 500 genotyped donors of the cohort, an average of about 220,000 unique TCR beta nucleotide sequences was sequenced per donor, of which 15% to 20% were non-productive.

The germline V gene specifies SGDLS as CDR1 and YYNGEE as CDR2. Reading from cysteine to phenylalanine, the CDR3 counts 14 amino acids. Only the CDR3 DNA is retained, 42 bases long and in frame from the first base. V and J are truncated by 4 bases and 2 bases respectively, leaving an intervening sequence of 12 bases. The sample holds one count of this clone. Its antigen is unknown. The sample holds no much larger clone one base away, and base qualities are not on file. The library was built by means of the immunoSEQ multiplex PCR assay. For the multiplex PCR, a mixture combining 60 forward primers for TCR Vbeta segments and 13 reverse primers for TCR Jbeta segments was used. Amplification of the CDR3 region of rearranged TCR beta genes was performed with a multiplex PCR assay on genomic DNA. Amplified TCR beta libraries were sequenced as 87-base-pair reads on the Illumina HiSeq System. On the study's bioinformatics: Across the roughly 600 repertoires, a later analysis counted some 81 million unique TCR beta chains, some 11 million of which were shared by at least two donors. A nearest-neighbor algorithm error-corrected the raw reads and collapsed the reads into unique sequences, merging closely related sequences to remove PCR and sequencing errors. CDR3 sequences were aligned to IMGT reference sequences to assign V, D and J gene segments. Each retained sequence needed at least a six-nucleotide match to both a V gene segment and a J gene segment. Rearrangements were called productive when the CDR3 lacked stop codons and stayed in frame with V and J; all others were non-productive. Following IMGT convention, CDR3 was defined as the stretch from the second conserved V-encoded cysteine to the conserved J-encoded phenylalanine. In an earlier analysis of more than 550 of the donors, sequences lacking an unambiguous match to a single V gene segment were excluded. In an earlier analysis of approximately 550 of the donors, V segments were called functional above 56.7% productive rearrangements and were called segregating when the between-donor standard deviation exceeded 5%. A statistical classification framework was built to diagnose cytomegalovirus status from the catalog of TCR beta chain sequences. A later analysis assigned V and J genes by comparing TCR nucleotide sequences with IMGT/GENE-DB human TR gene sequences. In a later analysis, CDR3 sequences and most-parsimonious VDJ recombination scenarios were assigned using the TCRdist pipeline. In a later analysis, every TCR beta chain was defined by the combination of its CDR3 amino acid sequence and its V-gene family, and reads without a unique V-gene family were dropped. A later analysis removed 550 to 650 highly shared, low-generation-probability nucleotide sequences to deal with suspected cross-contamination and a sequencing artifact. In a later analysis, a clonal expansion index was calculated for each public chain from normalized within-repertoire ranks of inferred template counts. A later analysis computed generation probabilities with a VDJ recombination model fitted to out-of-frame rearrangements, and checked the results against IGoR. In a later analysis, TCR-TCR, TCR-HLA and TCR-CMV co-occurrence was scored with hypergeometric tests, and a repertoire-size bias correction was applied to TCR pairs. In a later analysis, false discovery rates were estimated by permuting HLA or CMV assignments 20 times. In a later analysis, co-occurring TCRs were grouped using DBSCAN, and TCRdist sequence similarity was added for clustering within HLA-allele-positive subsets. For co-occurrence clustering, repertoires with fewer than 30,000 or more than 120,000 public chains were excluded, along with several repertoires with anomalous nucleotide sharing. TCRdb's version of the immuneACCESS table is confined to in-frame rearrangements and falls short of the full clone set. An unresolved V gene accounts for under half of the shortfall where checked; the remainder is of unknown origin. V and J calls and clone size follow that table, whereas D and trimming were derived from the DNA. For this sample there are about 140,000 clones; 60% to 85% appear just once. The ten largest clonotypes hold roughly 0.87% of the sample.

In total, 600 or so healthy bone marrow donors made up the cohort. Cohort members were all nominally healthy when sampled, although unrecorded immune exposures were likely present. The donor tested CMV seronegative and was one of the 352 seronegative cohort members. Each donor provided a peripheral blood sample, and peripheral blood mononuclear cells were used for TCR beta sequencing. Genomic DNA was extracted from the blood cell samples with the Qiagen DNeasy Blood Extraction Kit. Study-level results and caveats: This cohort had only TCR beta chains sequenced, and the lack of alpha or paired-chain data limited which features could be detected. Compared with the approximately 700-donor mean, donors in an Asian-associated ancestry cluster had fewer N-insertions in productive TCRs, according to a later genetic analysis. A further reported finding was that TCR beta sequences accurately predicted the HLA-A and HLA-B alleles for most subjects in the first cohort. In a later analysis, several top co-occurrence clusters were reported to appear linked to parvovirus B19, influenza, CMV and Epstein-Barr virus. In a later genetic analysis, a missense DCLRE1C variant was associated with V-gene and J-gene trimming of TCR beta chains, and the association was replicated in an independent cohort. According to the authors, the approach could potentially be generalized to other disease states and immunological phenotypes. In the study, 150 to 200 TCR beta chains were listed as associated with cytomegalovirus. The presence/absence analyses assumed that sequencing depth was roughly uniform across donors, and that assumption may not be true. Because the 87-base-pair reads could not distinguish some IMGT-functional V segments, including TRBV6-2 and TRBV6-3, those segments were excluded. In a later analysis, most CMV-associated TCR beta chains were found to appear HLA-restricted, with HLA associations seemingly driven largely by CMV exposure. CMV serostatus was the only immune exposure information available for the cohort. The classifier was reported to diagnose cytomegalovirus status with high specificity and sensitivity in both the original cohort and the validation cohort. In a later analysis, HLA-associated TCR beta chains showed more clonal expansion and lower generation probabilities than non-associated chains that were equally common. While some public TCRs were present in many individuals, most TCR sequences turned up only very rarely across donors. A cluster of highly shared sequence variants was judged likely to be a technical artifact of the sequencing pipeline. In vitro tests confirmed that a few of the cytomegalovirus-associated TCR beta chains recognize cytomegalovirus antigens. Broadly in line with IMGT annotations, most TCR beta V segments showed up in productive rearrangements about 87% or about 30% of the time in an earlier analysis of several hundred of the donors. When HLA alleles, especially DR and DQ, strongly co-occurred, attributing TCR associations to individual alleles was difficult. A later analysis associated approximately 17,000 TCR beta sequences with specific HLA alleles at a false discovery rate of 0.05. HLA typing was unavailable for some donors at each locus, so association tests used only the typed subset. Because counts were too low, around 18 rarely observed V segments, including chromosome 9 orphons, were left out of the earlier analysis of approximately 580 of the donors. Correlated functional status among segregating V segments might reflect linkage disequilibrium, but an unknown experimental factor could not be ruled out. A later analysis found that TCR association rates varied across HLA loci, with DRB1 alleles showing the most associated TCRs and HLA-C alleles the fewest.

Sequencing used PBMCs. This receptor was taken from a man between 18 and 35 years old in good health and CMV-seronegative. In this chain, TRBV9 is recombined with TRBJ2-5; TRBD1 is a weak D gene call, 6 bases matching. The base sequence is TGTGCCAGCAGCCTGGGACATCCTCAAGAGACCCAGTACTTC. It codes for CASSLGHPQETQYF.